The following is a T cell receptor beta chain sequence with its context. This sample stems from a study of patients and donors after allogeneic stem cell transplantation. J lost 1 base, V lost 5 bases, and 7 bases had no gene match. CDR1 SEHNR and CDR2 FQNEAQ come from the germline V gene (reference sequence). This CDR3 region has 15 residues. TCRdb ran MiXCR on the RT-PCR reads and lists one entry per CDR3 protein. Counted here are over 400,000 distinct CDR3 sequences, 16% occurring once; the ten biggest clones make up 6.5% to 7.5%. The TCR comes from a human donor who was either an allogeneic HSCT recipient or a stem cell or donor lymphocyte infusion donor (not recorded which). It is not recorded whose cells these are; they may come from a transplant donor. Material for sequencing was blood, either unsorted or a sorted T cell fraction (not recorded which). J is TRBJ1-1 and V is TRBV7-9, with 7 bases matching TRBD1. The CDR3: CASSTKGQANTEAFF. The CDR3 region has the DNA TGTGCCAGCAGCACCAAAGGACAGGCGAACACTGAAGCTTTCTTT. Based on the CDR3 plus reference TRBV7-9 and TRBJ1-1, the full variable domain is DTGVSQNPRHKITKRGQNVTFRCDPISEHNRLYWYRQTLGQGPEFLTYFQNEAQLEKSRLLSDRFSAERPKGSFSTLEIQRTEQGDSAMYLCASSTKGQANTEAFFGQGTRLTVV.